The T cell receptor (beta chain) under discussion was sequenced for a study of cytomegalovirus exposure and HLA in healthy donors. At the level of the study: Early released data comprised around 79 million unique TCRs from HLA-typed donors.

13 Jbeta primers and 60 Vbeta primers were used for the PCR. The assay was immunoSEQ multiplex PCR, and TCRdb's table has in-frame clones only and misses some. This repertoire shows fewer than 200,000 clones, around 87% found once; its top ten account for more than 1%. The source material was PBMCs. This TCR came from a boy between 2 and 10 years old in good health and CMV-seronegative.

In DNA form, the CDR3 reads TGTGCCAGCAGCTTTCCTGTGGGACTAGGCGCCACCGGGGAGCTGTTTTTT. Its protein product is CASSFPVGLGATGELFF. The chain joins TRBV7-9 to TRBJ2-2; TRBD2 matches 8 bases. Losses at the gene ends were 3 bases for V and 4 bases for J; bases not matched to a gene: 10. Germline CDR1 and CDR2: SEHNR and FQNEAQ (reference sequence). This CDR3 has 17 residues. Full variable domain (remainder filled in from reference TRBV7-9 and TRBJ2-2): DTGVSQNPRHKITKRGQNVTFRCDPISEHNRLYWYRQTLGQGPEFLTYFQNEAQLEKSRLLSDRFSAERPKGSFSTLEIQRTEQGDSAMYLCASSFPVGLGATGELFFGEGSRLTVL.